The source of this TCR beta chain is a study of T-cell memory formation after mild COVID-19. General study results and limits: Researchers found some responding clones in pre-infection memory, a sign that cross-reactive memory joined. In second-wave clones peaking day 37, SARS-CoV-2 specificity remained unconfirmed.

Germline V CDR1 and CDR2: MGHRA, YSYEKL. V shed 4 bases, J shed 0 bases, and the junction held 5 bases outside the gene matches. The CDR3 spans 17 residues. Amplification by 5'RACE using constant-segment primers produced TCR alpha and TCR beta cDNA libraries that carried sample barcodes and UMIs. TCRdb reprocessed the 5' RACE reads with MiXCR, giving one entry per CDR3 protein. This sample has 250,000 to 300,000 distinct CDR3 sequences, with roughly 8.2% found just once. With respect to this clonotype: Antigen specificity is unknown.

The chain couples TRBV4-1 to TRBJ2-6; 8 nucleotides agree with TRBD2. Source material: PBMCs or a T cell subset sorted from them (not recorded which). The clonotype comes from a man between 18 and 29 years old who had mild COVID-19 (a few samples of this study predate the infection). Cell type and time point are not known. The CDR3 here is CASSPRGRSSGANVLTF. CDR3 nucleotide sequence: TGCGCCAGCAGCCCCCGCGGGAGGTCCTCTGGGGCCAACGTCCTGACTTTC.